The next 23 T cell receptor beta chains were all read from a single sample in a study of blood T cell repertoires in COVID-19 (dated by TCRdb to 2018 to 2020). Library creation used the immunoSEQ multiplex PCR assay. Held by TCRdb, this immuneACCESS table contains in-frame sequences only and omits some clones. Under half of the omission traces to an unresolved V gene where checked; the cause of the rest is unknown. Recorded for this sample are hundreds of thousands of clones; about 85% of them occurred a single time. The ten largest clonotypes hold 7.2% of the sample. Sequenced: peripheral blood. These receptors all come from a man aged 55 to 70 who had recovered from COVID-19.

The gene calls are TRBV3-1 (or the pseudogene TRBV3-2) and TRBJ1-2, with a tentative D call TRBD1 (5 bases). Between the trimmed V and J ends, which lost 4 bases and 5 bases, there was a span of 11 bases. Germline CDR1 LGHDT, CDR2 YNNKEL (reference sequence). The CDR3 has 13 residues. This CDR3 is CASSLSGIYGYTF. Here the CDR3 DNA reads TGTGCCAGCAGCCTATCAGGGATATATGGCTACACCTTC.

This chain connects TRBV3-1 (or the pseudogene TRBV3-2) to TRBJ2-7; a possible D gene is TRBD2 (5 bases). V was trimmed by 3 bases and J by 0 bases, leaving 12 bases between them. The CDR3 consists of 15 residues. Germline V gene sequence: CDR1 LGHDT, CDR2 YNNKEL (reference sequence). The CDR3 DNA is TGTGCCAGCAGCCACGGGGTTTTGAGCTCCTACGAGCAGTACTTC. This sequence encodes CASSHGVLSSYEQYF.

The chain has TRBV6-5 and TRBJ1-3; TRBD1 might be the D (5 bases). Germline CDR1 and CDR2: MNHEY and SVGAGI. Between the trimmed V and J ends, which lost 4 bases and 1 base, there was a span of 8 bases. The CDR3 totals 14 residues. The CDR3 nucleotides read TGTGCCAGCAGTTTGGGGCGATCTGGAAACACCATATATTTT. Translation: CASSLGRSGNTIYF.

The CDR3 DNA follows: TGTGCTAGTGGTTTGCCCCTCACAGGGACTGAAGCTTTCTTT. Translated, it gives CASGLPLTGTEAFF. The chain couples TRBV12-5 to TRBJ1-1, with D tentatively TRBD1 (6 bases). The CDR3 consists of 14 residues. V lost 2 bases to trimming and J lost 5 bases, with 12 bases between them. Per germline, CDR1 LGHNT and CDR2 FRNRAP.

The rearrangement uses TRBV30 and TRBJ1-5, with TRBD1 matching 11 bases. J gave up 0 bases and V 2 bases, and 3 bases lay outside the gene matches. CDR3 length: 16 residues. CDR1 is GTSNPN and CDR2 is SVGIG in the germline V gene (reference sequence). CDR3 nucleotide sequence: TGTGCCTGGAGTACCGGGACAGGGGGTAGCAATCAGCCCCAGCATTTT. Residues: CAWSTGTGGSNQPQHF.

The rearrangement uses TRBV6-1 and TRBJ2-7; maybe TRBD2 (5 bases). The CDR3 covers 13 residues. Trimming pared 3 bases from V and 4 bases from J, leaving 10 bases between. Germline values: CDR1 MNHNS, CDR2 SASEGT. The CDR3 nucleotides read TGTGCCAGCAGTGAGCTTGGGAGTTACGAGCAGTACGTC. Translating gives CASSELGSYEQYV.

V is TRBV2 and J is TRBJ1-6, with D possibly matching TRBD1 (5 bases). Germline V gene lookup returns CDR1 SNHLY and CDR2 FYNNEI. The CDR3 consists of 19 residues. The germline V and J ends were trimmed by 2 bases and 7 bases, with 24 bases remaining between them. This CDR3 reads CASSEFGGVRVPINSPLHF. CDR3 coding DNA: TGTGCCAGCAGTGAATTTGGAGGGGTAAGGGTCCCCATCAATTCACCCCTCCACTTT.

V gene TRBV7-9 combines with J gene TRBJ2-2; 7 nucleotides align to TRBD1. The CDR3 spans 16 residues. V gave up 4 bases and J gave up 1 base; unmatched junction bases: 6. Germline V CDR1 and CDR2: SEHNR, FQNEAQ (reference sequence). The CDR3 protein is CASSYRQGKNTGELFF. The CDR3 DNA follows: TGTGCCAGCAGCTACCGACAGGGAAAGAACACCGGGGAGCTGTTTTTT.

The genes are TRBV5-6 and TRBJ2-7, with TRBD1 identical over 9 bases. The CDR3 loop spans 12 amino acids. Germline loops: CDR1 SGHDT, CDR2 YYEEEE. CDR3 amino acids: CASSVGQGRPDV. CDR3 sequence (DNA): TGTGCCAGCAGCGTCGGACAGGGGCGTCCTGACGTC.

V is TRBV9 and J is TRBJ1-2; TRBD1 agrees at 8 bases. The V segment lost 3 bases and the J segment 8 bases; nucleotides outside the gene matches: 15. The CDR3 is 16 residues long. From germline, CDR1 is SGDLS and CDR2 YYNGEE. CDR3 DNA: TGTGCCAGCAGCGCACACTCCAGGACAGGGCTGGGCGGCTACACCTTC. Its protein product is CASSAHSRTGLGGYTF.

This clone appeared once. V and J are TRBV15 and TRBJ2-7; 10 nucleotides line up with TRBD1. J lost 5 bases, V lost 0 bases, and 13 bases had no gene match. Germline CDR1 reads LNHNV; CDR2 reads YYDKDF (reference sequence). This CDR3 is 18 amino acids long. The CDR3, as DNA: TGTGCCACCAGCAGAGACGGTTTCAGGACAGGGGGAATCCACGAGCAGTACTTC. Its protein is CATSRDGFRTGGIHEQYF.

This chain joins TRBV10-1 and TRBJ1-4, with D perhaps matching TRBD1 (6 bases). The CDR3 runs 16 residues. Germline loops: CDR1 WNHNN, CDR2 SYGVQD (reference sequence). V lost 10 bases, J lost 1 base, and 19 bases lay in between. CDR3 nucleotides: TGCGCCACGGTCCGACTACAGGGCGGAACTAATGAAAAACTGTTTTTT. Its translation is CATVRLQGGTNEKLFF.

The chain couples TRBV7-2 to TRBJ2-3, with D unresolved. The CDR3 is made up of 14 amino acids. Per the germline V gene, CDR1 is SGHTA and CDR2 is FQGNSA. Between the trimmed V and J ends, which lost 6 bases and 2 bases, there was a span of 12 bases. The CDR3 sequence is CASSKDWATDTQYF. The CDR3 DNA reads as TGTGCCAGCAGTAAAGATTGGGCCACAGATACGCAGTATTTT.

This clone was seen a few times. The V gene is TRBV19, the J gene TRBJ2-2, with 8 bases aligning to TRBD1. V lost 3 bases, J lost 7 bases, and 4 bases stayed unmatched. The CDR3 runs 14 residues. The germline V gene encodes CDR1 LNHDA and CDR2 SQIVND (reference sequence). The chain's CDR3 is CASSMGTGSGELFF. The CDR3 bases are TGTGCCAGTAGTATGGGGACAGGCAGCGGGGAGCTGTTTTTT.

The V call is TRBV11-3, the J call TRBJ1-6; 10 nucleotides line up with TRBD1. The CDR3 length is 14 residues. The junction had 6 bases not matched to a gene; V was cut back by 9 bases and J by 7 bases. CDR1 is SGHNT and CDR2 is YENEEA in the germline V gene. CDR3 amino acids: CARARDRGNSPLHF. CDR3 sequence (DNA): TGTGCCAGGGCCCGGGACAGGGGCAATTCACCCCTCCACTTT.

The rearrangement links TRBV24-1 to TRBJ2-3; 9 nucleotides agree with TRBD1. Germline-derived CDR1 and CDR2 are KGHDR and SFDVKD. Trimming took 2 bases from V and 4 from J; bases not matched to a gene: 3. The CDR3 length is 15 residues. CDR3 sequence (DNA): TGTGCCACCAGTGATTACAGGGGGCGCGCAGATACGCAGTATTTT. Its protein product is CATSDYRGRADTQYF.

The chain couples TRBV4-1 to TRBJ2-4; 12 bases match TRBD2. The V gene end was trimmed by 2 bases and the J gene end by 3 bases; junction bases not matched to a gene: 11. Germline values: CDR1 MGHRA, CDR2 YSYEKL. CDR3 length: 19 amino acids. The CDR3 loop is CASSQSGLAGGPGKNIQYF. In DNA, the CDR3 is TGCGCCAGCAGCCAAAGTGGGCTAGCGGGGGGGCCCGGCAAAAACATTCAGTACTTC.

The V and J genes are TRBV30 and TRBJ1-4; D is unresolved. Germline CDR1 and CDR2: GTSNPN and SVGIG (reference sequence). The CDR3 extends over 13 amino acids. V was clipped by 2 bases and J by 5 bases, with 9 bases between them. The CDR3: CAWSLGQNEKLFF. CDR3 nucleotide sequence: TGTGCCTGGAGTTTGGGCCAGAATGAAAAACTGTTTTTT.

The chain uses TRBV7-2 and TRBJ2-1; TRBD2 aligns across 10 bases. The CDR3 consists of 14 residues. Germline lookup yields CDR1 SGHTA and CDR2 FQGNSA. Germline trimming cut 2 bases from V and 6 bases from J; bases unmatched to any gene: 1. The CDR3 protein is CASSLLAGVNEQFF. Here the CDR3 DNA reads TGTGCCAGCAGCTTACTAGCGGGGGTCAATGAGCAGTTCTTC.

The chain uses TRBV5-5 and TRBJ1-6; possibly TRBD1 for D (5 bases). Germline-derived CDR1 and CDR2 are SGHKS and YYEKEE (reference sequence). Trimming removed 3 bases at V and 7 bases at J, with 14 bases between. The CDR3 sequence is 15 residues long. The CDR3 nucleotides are TGTGCCAGCAGCTCTTTTCGGGGGGGAAATTCACCCCTCCACTTT. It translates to CASSSFRGGNSPLHF.

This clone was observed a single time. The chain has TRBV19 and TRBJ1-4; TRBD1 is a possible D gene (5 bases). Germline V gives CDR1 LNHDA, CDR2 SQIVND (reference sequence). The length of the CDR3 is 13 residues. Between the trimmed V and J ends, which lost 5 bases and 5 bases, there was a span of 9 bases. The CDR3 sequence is CASSLPGNEKLFF. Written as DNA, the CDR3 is TGTGCCAGTAGTTTGCCAGGGAATGAAAAACTGTTTTTT.

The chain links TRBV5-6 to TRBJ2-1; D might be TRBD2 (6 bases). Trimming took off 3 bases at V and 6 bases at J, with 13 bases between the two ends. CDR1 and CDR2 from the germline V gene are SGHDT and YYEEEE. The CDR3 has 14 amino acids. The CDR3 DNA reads TGTGCCAGCAGCTCGACTAGTCCTCCCAATGAGCAGTTCTTC. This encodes CASSSTSPPNEQFF.

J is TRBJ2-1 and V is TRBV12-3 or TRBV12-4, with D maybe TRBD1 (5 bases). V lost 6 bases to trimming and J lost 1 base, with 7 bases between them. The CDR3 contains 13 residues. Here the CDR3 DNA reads TGTGCCAGCAGGACAGTGTCCTACAATGAGCAGTTCTTC. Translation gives CASRTVSYNEQFF.